Listed below are T cell receptor beta chains from one sample, sequenced in a study of blood T cell repertoires in COVID-19. The data were produced by immunoSEQ multiplex PCR, yet TCRdb's version contains in-frame clones alone and is incomplete. The sample has around 270,000 clones; more than 85% are singletons. The sequencing sample was made of peripheral blood. The receptors derive from a woman aged 55-75 years with COVID-19, enrolled during active disease. The CDR3 runs from the conserved cysteine through the conserved F or W. Fields, in order: D gene, clone size, V gene, J gene, CDR3 DNA, CDR3 protein. D genes are given only for firm matches. The size field is filled for only some rows; it gives once, few, many or a size class.

>-|few|TRBV12-5|TRBJ2-3
TGTGCTAGTGGTCCACCGCTCGGGGACTCCAGGGATACGCAGTATTTT
CASGPPLGDSRDTQYF
>TRBD2|-|TRBV5-6|TRBJ2-1
TGTGCCAGCAGCTTGGCAGGATGGGGCGGGAGGGGCTACAATGAGCAGTTCTTC
CASSLAGWGGRGYNEQFF
>-|once|TRBV29-1|TRBJ1-2
TGCAGCGCCGCTTTCAGGGGCGGTGGCTACACCTTC
CSAAFRGGGYTF
>TRBD1|-|TRBV5-1|TRBJ1-2
TGCGCCAGCAGCTTGGGAGGGGGCGCTGGTTATGGCTACACCTTC
CASSLGGGAGYGYTF
>-|-|TRBV7-3|TRBJ1-1
TGTGCCAGCAGCTCCCTGCGGAGCACTGAAGCTTTCTTT
CASSSLRSTEAFF
>-|-|TRBV19|TRBJ2-3
TGTGCCAGTAGCTCCGGGACAGATACGCAGTATTTT
CASSSGTDTQYF
>-|-|TRBV9|TRBJ1-6
TGTGCCAGCAGCCGAGACAGCCTTAATTCACCCCTCCACTTT
CASSRDSLNSPLHF
>TRBD2|-|TRBV7-8|TRBJ2-4
TGTGCCAGCAGCTCCTACCGATTAGCGGGTGTGGGCAAAAACATTCAGTACTTC
CASSSYRLAGVGKNIQYF
>TRBD1|-|TRBV18|TRBJ1-1
TGTGCCAGCTCACCACCGACAGGGAGTGGGACTGAAGCTTTCTTT
CASSPPTGSGTEAFF
>-|-|TRBV5-1|TRBJ1-1
TGCGCCAGCAGCGACATCTCCGCTGAAGCTTTCTTT
CASSDISAEAFF
>TRBD1|-|TRBV6-5|TRBJ2-1
TGTGCCAGCAGCCCGACAGGGTTGTATGAGCAGTTCTTC
CASSPTGLYEQFF
>-|-|TRBV28|TRBJ1-5
TGTGCCAGCAGTTTCTCGTCCGGGTACGGCAATCAGCCCCAGCATTTT
CASSFSSGYGNQPQHF
>TRBD1|-|TRBV7-2|TRBJ1-2
TGTGCCAGCAGCTTAGAAGGGACAGGGGGCTCTGGCTACACCTTC
CASSLEGTGGSGYTF
>-|-|TRBV19|TRBJ2-2
TGTGCCAGTAGTATAGCCAGCAGGGTGAACACCGGGGAGCTGTTTTTT
CASSIASRVNTGELFF
>-|-|TRBV5-1|TRBJ1-4
TGCGCCAGCAGCCAGGACAAGACTAATGAAAAACTGTTTTTT
CASSQDKTNEKLFF
>-|-|TRBV18|TRBJ1-2
TGTGCCAGCTCACCATTGCAGGGTTTTGATGGCTACACCTTC
CASSPLQGFDGYTF
>TRBD1|once|TRBV3-1/TRBV3-2|TRBJ1-1
TGTGCCAGCAGCCTCCGGGACAGGGGTACTGAAGCTTTCTTT
CASSLRDRGTEAFF
>TRBD1|-|TRBV11-2|TRBJ1-1
TGTGCCAGCAGGGGAGCAGGGGGCTGGGGGAACACTGAAGCTTTCTTT
CASRGAGGWGNTEAFF
>-|-|TRBV11-2|TRBJ2-2
TGTGCCAGCAGCCTGACACCCAGAACCAGAACCGGGGAGCTGTTTTTT
CASSLTPRTRTGELFF
>TRBD2|once|TRBV7-2|TRBJ2-2
TGTGCCAGCAGCCCATTAGCGGGAAGGAACACCGGGGAGCTGTTTTTT
CASSPLAGRNTGELFF
>TRBD2|-|TRBV5-1|TRBJ2-5
TGCGCCAGCAGCTTGGTTTCCGGGAGGGCCTGGGAGACCCAGTACTTC
CASSLVSGRAWETQYF
>-|once|TRBV30|TRBJ2-3
TGTGCCTGGAGCGCGGGCGGCTCCACAGATACGCAGTATTTT
CAWSAGGSTDTQYF
>-|-|TRBV19|TRBJ2-7
TGTGCCAGTAGTTCAGATACAGGGACCCCCTACGAGCAGTACTTC
CASSSDTGTPYEQYF
>-|-|TRBV7-8|TRBJ1-5
TGTGCCAGCAGCTTTGGGGCAGTTAGCAATCAGCCCCAGCATTTT
CASSFGAVSNQPQHF
>-|few|TRBV4-1|TRBJ1-2
TGCGCCAGCAGCCAAGATACAGGCCGCGACTATGGCTACACCTTC
CASSQDTGRDYGYTF
>-|-|TRBV27|TRBJ1-2
TGTGCCAGCAGTACTCGACAGAAAGACTATGGCTACACCTTC
CASSTRQKDYGYTF
>-|-|TRBV7-8|TRBJ2-3
TGTGCCAGCAGCTTAGAGGGGTTAAGCACAGATACGCAGTATTTT
CASSLEGLSTDTQYF
>-|-|TRBV19|TRBJ2-5
TGTGCCAGTACCCCTGGGCAGAGAGAGACCCAGTACTTC
CASTPGQRETQYF
>TRBD2|-|TRBV27|TRBJ2-3
TGTGCCAGCAGTCCCATAGGACTAGCGGGCTTGACAGATACGCAGTATTTT
CASSPIGLAGLTDTQYF
>-|-|TRBV28|TRBJ1-2
TGTGCCAGCAGTATTCCTTTGACAGGATACTATGGCTACACCTTC
CASSIPLTGYYGYTF
>TRBD1|-|TRBV7-2|TRBJ2-7
TGTGCCAGCAGCTTTCGGCGTGGGACAGAGGTCGTATCCTACGAGCAGTACTTC
CASSFRRGTEVVSYEQYF
>TRBD1|-|TRBV9|TRBJ2-7
TGTGCCAGCAGCGCGACAGGGATGGTCGAGCAGTACTTC
CASSATGMVEQYF
>-|-|TRBV28|TRBJ2-7
TGTGCCAGCAGAGAAGGCCAGCGGGTCCTATTC
CASREGQRVLF
>TRBD2|once|TRBV10-3|TRBJ2-7
TGTGCCATCAGCGGGACTAGCGGGAGGGCCTCATCCTACGAGCAGTACTTC
CAISGTSGRASSYEQYF
>TRBD2|-|TRBV10-3|TRBJ2-5
TGTGCCACCCGGGGCGGGAGAGGACAAGAGACCCAGTACTTC
CATRGGRGQETQYF
>-|-|TRBV28|TRBJ2-1
TGTGCCAGCAGTTTAGTGCAGACTCACAATGAGCAGTTCTTC
CASSLVQTHNEQFF
>-|-|TRBV19|TRBJ2-6
TGTGCCAGTAGTATCGTTGGTCGTGGAGGGTCTGGGGCCAACGTCCTGACTTTC
CASSIVGRGGSGANVLTF
>TRBD1|-|TRBV19|TRBJ1-5
TGTGCCAGTAGTACACAGGGGAGCAATCAGCCCCAGCATTTT
CASSTQGSNQPQHF
>TRBD1|-|TRBV7-7|TRBJ2-2
TGTGCCAGCAGCTTATCCGGGACAGCGAACACCGGGGAGCTGTTTTTT
CASSLSGTANTGELFF
>-|once|TRBV3-1/TRBV3-2|TRBJ1-1
TGTGCCAGCAGCCAGAGGCAGAGCCACACTGAAGCTTTCTTT
CASSQRQSHTEAFF
>-|-|TRBV19|TRBJ1-1
TGTGCCAGTAGCTACAGGGCTGAAGCTTTCTTT
CASSYRAEAFF
>TRBD2|-|TRBV3-1/TRBV3-2|TRBJ2-3
TGTGCCAGCAGCCAAGATAGAAAGGCGGGAGTGGCAGATACGCAGTATTTT
CASSQDRKAGVADTQYF
>-|-|TRBV19|TRBJ1-5
TGTGCCAGTAGCCTAAATGTGGCAGGGGGCAATCAGCCCCAGCATTTT
CASSLNVAGGNQPQHF
>TRBD2|-|TRBV6-5|TRBJ2-1
TGTGCCATTGCGCGGCTAGCGGGGAACAATGAGCAGTTCTTC
CAIARLAGNNEQFF
>TRBD2|-|TRBV29-1|TRBJ2-2
TGCAGCGCAGCCCTGCGGGAGACCGGGGAGCTGTTTTTT
CSAALRETGELFF
>TRBD1|-|TRBV28|TRBJ2-5
TGTGCCACCCGGACAGGGGGCGAGACCCAGTACTTC
CATRTGGETQYF
>-|once|TRBV19|TRBJ1-2
TGTGCCAGTAGTCCACAGGACAGTTATGGCTACACCTTC
CASSPQDSYGYTF
>-|-|TRBV19|TRBJ2-7
TGTGCCAGTTCGGACCGACAGAGGGAGCAGTACTTC
CASSDRQREQYF
>TRBD1|once|TRBV7-2|TRBJ1-1
TGTGCCAGCAGCATAAGGACAGGGAGTACTGAAGCTTTCTTT
CASSIRTGSTEAFF
>TRBD1|-|TRBV29-1|TRBJ1-1
TGCAGCGTTGAAGAGAACGGGGACAGGGTCCCTGAAGCTTTCTTT
CSVEENGDRVPEAFF
>TRBD2|-|TRBV30|TRBJ2-1
TGTGCCTGGAGTCCGACGGGAGGTGGATACAATGAGCAGTTCTTC
CAWSPTGGGYNEQFF
>TRBD1|-|TRBV5-4|TRBJ1-2
TGTGCCAGCAACAGGGACAGGGAGGGCTATGGCTACACCTTC
CASNRDREGYGYTF
>TRBD2|-|TRBV6-2/TRBV6-3|TRBJ2-1
TGTGCCAGCAGTCACCGGACTAGCGGGGCTGGGGGTGAGCAGTTCTTC
CASSHRTSGAGGEQFF
>TRBD1|few|TRBV5-6|TRBJ1-3
TGTGCCAGCAGCTTACTGGACAGGGGGGAAGCCTCTGGAAACACCATATATTTT
CASSLLDRGEASGNTIYF
>-|-|TRBV2|TRBJ2-2
TGTGCCAGCAGTGAATACAGGGGGGGGACCGGGGAGCTGTTTTTT
CASSEYRGGTGELFF
>-|once|TRBV24-1|TRBJ2-5
TGTGCCACCCGTAGACAGCCTGGGGAGACCCAGTACTTC
CATRRQPGETQYF
>TRBD1|-|TRBV30|TRBJ2-7
TGTGCCTGGAGCCGGGGACAGGAGGTTTCCTACGAGCAGTACTTC
CAWSRGQEVSYEQYF
>-|-|TRBV7-6|TRBJ2-7
TGTGCCAGCAGCCCGAACACCGCATCCTACGAGCAGTACTTC
CASSPNTASYEQYF